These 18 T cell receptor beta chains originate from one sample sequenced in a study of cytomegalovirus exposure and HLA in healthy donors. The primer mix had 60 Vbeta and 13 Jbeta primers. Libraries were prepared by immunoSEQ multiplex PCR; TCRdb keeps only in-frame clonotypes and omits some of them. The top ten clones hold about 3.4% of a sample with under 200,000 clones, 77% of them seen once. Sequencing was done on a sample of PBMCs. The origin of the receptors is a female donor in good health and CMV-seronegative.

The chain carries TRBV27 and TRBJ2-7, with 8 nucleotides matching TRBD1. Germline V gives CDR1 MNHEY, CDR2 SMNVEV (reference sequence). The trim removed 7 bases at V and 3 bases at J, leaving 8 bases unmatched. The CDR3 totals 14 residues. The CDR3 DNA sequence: TGTGCCAGCATGGCGGGACAGGTAGGCTACGAGCAGTACTTC. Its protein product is CASMAGQVGYEQYF.

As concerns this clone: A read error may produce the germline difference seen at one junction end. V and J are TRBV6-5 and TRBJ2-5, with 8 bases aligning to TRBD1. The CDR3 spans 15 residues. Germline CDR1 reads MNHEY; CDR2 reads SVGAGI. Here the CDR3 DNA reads TGTGCCAGCAGTCGGACAGGGAAAAAGGCAGAGGCCCAGTACTTC. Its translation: CASSRTGKKAEAQYF.

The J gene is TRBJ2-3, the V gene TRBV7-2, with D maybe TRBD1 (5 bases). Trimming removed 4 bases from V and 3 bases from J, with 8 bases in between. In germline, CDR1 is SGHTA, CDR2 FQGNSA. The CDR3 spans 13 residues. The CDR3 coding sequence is TGTGCCAGCAGCTCCCGACAGACAGATACGCAGTATTTT. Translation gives CASSSRQTDTQYF.

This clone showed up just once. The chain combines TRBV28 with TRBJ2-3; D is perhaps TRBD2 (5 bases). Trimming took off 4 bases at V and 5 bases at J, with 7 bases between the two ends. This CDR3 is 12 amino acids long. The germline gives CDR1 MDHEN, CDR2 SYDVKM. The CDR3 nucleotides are TGTGCCAGCAGTTCGGGGAGAGATACGCAGTATTTT. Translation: CASSSGRDTQYF. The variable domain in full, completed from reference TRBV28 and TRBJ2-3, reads DVKVTQSSRYLVKRTGEKVFLECVQDMDHENMFWYRQDPGLGLRLIYFSYDVKMKEKGDIPEGYSVSREKKERFSLILESASTNQTSMYLCASSSGRDTQYFGPGTRLTVL.

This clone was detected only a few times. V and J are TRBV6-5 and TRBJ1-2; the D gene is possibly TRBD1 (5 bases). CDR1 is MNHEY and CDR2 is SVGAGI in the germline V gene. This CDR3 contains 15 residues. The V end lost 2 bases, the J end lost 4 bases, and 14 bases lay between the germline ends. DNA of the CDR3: TGTGCCAGCAGTTACGAAGGGGCGACTTTCTATGGCTACACCTTC. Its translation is CASSYEGATFYGYTF.

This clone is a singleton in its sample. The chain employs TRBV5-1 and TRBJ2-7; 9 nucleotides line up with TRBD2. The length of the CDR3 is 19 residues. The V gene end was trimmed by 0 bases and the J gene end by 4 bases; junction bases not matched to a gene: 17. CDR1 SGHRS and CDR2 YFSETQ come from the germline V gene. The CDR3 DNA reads TGCGCCAGCAGCTTGGCCCGCGACAGGGCTAGCGGGGTGATGTACGAGCAGTACTTC. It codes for CASSLARDRASGVMYEQYF.

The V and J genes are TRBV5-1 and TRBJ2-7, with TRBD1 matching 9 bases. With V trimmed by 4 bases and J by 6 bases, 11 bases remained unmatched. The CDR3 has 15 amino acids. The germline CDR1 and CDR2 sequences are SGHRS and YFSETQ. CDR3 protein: CASSGTDRGLSEQYF. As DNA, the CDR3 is TGCGCCAGCAGCGGGACGGACAGGGGTCTGTCCGAGCAGTACTTC.

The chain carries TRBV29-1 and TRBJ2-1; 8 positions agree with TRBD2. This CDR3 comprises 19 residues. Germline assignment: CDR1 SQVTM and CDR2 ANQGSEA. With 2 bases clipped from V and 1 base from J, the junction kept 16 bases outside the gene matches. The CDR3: CSVEPPSGFHLYSYNEQFF. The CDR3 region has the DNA TGCAGCGTTGAACCCCCTAGCGGGTTCCACCTATATTCCTACAATGAGCAGTTCTTC.

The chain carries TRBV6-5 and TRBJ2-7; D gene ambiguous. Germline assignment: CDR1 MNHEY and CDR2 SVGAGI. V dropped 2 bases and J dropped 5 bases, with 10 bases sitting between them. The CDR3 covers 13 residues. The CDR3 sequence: CASSYEPKDEQYF. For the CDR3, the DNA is TGTGCCAGCAGTTACGAGCCGAAAGACGAGCAGTACTTC.

CDR3 region: CATSRDPRGVYGYTF. The CDR3 DNA is TGTGCCACCAGCAGAGACCCTAGAGGAGTCTATGGCTACACCTTC. This sequence joins TRBV15 and TRBJ1-2; D is ambiguous. Trimming removed 0 bases from V and 4 bases from J, with 12 bases in between. The CDR3 extends over 15 amino acids. In germline, CDR1 is LNHNV, CDR2 YYDKDF (reference sequence).

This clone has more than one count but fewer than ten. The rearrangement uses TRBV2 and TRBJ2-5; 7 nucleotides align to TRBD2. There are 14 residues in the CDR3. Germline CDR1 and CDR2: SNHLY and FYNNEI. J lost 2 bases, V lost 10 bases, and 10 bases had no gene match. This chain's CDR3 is CATLGLAVQETQYF. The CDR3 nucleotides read TGTGCCACTCTAGGGCTAGCGGTACAAGAGACCCAGTACTTC.

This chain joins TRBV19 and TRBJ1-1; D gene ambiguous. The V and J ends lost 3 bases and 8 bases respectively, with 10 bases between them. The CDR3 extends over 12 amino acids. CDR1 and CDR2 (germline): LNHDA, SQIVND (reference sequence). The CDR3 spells CASSMGRREAFF. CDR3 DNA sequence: TGTGCCAGTAGTATGGGCCGAAGAGAAGCTTTCTTT.

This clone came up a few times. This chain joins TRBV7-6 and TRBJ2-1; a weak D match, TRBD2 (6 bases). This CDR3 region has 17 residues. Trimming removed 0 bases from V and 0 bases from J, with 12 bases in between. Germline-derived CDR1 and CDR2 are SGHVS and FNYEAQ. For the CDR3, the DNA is TGTGCCAGCAGCTTAGCGTCCCGCGGGGCCTCCTACAATGAGCAGTTCTTC. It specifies CASSLASRGASYNEQFF. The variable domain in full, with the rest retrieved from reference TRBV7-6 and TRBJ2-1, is GAGVSQSPRYKVTKRGQDVALRCDPISGHVSLYWYRQALGQGPEFLTYFNYEAQQDKSGLPNDRFSAERPEGSISTLTIQRTEQRDSAMYRCASSLASRGASYNEQFFGPGTRLTVL.

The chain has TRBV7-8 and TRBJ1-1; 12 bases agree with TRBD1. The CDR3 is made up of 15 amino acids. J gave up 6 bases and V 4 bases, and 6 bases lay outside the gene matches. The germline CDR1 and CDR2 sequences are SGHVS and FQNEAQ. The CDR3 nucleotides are TGTGCCAGCAGCTACCCCAGGGACAGGGGGCCTGAAGCTTTCTTT. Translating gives CASSYPRDRGPEAFF. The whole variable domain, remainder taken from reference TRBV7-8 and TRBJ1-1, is GAGVSQSPRYKVAKRGQDVALRCDPISGHVSLFWYQQALGQGPEFLTYFQNEAQLDKSGLPSDRFFAERPEGSVSTLKIQRTQQEDSAVYLCASSYPRDRGPEAFFGQGTRLTVV.

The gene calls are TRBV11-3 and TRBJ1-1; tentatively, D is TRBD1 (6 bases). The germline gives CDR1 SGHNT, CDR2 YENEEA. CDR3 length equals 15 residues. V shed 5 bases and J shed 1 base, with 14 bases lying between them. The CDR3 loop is CASSPGQGRNTEAFF. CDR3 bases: TGTGCCAGCAGCCCCGGGCAGGGGAGGAACACTGAAGCTTTCTTT.

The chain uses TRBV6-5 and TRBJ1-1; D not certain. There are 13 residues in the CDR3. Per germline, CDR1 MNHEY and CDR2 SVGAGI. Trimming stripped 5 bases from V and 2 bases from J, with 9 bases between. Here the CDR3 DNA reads TGTGCCAGCAGTCCCCTAGGTAACACTGAAGCTTTCTTT. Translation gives CASSPLGNTEAFF.

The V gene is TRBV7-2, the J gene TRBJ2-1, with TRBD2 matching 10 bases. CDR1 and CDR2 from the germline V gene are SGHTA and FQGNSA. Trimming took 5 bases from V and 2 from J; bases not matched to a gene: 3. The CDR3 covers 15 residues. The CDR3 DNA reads TGTGCCAGCAGCCTGAGCGGGGGGGCCTACAATGAGCAGTTCTTC. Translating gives CASSLSGGAYNEQFF.

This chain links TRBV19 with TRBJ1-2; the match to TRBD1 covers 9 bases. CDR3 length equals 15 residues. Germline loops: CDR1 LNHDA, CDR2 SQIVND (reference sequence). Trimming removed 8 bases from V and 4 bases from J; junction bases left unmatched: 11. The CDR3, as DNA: TGTGCCAGTTCTCTACGACAGGGGGTCTTCTATGGCTACACCTTC. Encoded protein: CASSLRQGVFYGYTF.